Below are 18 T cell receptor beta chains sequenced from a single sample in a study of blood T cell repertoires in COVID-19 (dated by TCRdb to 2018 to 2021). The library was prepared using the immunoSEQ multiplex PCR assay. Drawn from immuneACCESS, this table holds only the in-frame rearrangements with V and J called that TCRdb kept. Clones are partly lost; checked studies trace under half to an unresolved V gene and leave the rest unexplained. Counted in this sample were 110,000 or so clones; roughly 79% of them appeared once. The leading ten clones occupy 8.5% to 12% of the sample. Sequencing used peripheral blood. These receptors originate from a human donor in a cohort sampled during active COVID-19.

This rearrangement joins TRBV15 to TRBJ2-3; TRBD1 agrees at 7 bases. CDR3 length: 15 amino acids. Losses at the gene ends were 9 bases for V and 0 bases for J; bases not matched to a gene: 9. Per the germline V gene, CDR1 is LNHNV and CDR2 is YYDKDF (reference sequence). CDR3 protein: CATVRDRASTDTQYF. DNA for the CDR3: TGTGCCACTGTCCGAGACAGGGCCAGCACAGATACGCAGTATTTT.

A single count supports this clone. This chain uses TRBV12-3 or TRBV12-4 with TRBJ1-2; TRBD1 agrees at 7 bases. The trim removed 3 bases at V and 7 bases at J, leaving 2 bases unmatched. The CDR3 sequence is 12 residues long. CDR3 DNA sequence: TGTGCCAGCAGTTTCCAGGGGGGTGGCTACACCTTC. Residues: CASSFQGGGYTF.

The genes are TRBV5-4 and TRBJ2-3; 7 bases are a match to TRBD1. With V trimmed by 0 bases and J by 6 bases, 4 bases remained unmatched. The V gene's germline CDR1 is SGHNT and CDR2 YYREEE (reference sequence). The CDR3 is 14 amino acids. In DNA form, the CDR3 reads TGTGCCAGCAGCTTGGGACAGGGTTCCGATACGCAGTATTTT. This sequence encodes CASSLGQGSDTQYF. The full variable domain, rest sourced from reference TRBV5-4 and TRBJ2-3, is ETGVTQSPTHLIKTRGQQVTLRCSSQSGHNTVSWYQQALGQGPQFIFQYYREEENGRGNFPPRFSGLQFPNYSSELNVNALELDDSALYLCASSLGQGSDTQYFGPGTRLTVL.

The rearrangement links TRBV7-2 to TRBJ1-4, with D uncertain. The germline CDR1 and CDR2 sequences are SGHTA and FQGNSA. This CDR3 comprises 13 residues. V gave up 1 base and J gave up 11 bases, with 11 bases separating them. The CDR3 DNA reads TGTGCCAGCAGCTTAGAAATTAGGGAGAAACTGTTTTTT. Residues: CASSLEIREKLFF.

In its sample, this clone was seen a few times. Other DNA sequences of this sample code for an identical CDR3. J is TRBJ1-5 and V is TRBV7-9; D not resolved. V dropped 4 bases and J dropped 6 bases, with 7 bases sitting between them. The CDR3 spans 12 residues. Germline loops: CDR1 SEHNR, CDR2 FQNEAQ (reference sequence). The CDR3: CASSSTGQPQHF. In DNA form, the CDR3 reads TGTGCCAGCAGCTCCACGGGTCAGCCCCAGCATTTT. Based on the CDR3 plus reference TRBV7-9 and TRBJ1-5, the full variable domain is DTGVSQNPRHKITKRGQNVTFRCDPISEHNRLYWYRQTLGQGPEFLTYFQNEAQLEKSRLLSDRFSAERPKGSFSTLEIQRTEQGDSAMYLCASSSTGQPQHFGDGTRLSIL.

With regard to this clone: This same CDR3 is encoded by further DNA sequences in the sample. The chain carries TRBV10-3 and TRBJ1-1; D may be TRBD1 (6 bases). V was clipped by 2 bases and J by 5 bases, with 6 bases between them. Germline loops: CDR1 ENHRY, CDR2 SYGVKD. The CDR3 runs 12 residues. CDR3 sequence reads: CAISETGTEAFF. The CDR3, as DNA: TGTGCCATCAGTGAGACAGGGACTGAAGCTTTCTTT.

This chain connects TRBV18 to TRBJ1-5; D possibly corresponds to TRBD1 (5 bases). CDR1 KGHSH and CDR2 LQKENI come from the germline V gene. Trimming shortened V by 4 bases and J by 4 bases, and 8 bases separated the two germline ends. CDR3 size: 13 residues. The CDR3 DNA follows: TGTGCCAGCTCACACGACAGAAATCAGCCCCAGCATTTT. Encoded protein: CASSHDRNQPQHF.

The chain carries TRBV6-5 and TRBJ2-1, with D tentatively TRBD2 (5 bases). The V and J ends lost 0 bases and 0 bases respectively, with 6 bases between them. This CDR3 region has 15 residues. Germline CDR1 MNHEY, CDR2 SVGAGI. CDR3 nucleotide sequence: TGTGCCAGCAGTTACTCCCGGGACTCCTACAATGAGCAGTTCTTC. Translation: CASSYSRDSYNEQFF.

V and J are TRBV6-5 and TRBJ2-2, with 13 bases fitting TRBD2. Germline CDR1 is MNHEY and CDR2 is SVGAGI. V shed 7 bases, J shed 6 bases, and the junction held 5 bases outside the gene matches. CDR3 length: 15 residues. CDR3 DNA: TGTGCCAGCAAGGGACTAGCGGGGTTCGCCGGGGAGCTGTTTTTT. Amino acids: CASKGLAGFAGELFF.

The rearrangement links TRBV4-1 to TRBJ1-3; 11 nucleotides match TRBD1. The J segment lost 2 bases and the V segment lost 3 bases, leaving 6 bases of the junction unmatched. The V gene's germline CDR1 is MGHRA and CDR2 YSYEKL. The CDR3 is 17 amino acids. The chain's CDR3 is CASSQEPGQGAGNTIYF. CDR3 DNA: TGCGCCAGCAGCCAGGAACCGGGACAGGGGGCTGGAAACACCATATATTTT.

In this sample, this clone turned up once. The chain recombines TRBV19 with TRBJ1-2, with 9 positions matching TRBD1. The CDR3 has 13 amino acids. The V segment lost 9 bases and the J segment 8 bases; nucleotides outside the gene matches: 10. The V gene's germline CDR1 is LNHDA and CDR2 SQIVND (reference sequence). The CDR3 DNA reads TGTGCCAGCACTGTGGGACAGGGAAGAGGCTACACCTTC. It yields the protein CASTVGQGRGYTF. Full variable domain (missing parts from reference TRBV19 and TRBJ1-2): DGGITQSPKYLFRKEGQNVTLSCEQNLNHDAMYWYRQDPGQGLRLIYYSQIVNDFQKGDIAEGYSVSREKKESFPLTVTSAQKNPTAFYLCASTVGQGRGYTFGSGTRLTVV.

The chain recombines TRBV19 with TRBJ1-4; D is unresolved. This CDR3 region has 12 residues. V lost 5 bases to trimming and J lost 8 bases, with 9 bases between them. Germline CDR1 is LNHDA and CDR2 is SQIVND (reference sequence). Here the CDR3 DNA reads TGTGCCAGTAGTTGGTCCGGGGAAAAACTGTTTTTT. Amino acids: CASSWSGEKLFF.

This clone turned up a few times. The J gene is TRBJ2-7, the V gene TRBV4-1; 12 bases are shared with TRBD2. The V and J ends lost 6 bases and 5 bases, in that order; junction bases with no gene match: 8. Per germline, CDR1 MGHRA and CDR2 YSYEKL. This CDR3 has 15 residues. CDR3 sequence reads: CASSQRLAGVDEQYF. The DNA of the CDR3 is TGCGCCAGCAGTCAAAGACTAGCGGGAGTCGACGAGCAGTACTTC.

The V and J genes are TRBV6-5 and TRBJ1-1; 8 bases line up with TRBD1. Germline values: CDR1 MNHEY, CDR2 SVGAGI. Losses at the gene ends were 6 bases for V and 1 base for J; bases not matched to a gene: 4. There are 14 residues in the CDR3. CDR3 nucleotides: TGTGCCAGCAGGACCGGGACAGGGAACACTGAAGCTTTCTTT. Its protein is CASRTGTGNTEAFF.

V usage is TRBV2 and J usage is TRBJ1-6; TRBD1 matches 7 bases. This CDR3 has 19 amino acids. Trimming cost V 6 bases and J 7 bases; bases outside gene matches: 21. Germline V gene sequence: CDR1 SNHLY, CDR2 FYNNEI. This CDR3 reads CASSLDREPSSEPNSPLHF. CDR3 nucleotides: TGTGCCAGCAGCCTCGACAGGGAGCCCTCAAGCGAACCGAATTCACCCCTCCACTTT.

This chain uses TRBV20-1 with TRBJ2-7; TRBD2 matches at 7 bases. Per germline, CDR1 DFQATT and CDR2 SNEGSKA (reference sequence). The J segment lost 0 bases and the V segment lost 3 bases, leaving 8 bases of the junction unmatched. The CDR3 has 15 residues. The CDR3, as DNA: TGCAGTGCTAGTTTTGGCCAGCGGGGCTCCTACGAGCAGTACTTC. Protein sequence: CSASFGQRGSYEQYF.

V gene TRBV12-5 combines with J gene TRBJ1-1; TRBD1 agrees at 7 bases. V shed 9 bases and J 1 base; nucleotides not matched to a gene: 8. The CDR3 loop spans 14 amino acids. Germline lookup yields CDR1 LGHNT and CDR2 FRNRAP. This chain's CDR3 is CASRDRAKNTEAFF. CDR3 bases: TGTGCTAGCCGAGACAGGGCTAAGAACACTGAAGCTTTCTTT.

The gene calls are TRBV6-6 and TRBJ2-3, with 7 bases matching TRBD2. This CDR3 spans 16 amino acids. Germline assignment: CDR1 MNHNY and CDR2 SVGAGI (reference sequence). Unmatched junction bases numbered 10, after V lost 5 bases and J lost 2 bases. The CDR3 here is CASSPRLALYTDTQYF. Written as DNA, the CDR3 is TGTGCCAGCAGTCCCCGACTAGCCCTCTACACAGATACGCAGTATTTT.